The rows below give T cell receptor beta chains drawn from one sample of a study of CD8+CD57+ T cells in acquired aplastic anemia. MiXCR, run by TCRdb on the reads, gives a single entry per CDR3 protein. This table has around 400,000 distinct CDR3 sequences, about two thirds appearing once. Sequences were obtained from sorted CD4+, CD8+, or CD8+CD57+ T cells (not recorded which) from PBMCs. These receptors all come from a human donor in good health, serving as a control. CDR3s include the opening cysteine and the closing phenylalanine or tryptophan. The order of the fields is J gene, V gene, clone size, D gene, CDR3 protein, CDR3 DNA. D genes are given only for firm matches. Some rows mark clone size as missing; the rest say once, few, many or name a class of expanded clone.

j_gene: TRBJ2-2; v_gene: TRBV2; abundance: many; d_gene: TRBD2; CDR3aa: CASTGLASNTGELFF; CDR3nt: TGTGCCAGCACTGGACTAGCCTCGAACACCGGGGAGCTGTTTTTT
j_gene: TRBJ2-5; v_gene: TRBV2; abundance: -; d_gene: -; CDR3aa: CASSVDLRYF; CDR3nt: TGTGCCAGCAGTGTAGATCTCCGGTACTTC
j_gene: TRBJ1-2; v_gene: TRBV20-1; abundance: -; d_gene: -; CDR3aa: CSASSAAAYSYTF; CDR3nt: TGCAGTGCTAGTTCGGCGGCAGCCTATAGCTACACCTTC
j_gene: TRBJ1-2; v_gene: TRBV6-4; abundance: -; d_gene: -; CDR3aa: CASNKSLSGGGYTF; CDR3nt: TGTGCCAGCAACAAGTCGTTATCAGGCGGCGGCTACACCTTC
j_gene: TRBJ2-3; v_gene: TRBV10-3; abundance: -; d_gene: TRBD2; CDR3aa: CAIRALAGDTDTQYF; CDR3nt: TGTGCCATCAGGGCGCTAGCGGGGGACACAGATACGCAGTATTTT
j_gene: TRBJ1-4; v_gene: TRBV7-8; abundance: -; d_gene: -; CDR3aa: CASSPPGTAFEKLFF; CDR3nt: TGTGCCAGCAGCCCGCCCGGGACTGCTTTCGAAAAACTGTTTTTT
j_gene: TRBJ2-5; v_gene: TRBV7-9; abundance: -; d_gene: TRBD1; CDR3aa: CASSSPPGQGTESF; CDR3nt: TGTGCCAGCAGCTCCCCGCCGGGACAGGGAACGGAGTCATTC
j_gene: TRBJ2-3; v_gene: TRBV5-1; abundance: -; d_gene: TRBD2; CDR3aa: CASTRAGTSGTDTQYF; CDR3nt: TGCGCCAGCACCCGAGCCGGGACTAGCGGTACAGATACGCAGTATTTT
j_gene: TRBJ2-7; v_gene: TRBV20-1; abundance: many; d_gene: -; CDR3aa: CSASPSANTGSYEQYF; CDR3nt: TGCAGTGCTAGTCCCTCCGCGAATACCGGCTCTTACGAGCAGTACTTC
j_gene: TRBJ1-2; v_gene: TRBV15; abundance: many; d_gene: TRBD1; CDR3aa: CATGSGGYGYTF; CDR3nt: TGTGCCACCGGCTCAGGGGGCTATGGCTACACCTTC